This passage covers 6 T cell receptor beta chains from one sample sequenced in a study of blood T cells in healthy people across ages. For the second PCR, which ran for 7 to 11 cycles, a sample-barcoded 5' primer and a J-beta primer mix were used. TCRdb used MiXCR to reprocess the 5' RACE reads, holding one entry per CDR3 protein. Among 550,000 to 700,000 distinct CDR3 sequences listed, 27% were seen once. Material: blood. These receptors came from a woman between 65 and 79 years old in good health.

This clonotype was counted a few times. CDR3 amino acids: CASSRELDYTEAFF. DNA of the CDR3: TGTGCCAGCAGCCGGGAGCTGGACTACACTGAAGCTTTCTTT. The chain has TRBV5-6 and TRBJ1-1; D unclear. The CDR3 consists of 14 residues. Germline V gene data show CDR1 as SGHDT and CDR2 as YYEEEE. V lost 4 bases, J lost 3 bases, and 13 bases lay in between.

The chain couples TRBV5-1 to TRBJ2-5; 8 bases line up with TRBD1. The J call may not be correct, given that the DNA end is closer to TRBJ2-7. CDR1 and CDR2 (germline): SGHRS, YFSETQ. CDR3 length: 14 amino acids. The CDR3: CASSLDRGFREQYF. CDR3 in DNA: TGCGCCAGCAGCTTGGACAGGGGGTTCCGCGAGCAGTACTTC.

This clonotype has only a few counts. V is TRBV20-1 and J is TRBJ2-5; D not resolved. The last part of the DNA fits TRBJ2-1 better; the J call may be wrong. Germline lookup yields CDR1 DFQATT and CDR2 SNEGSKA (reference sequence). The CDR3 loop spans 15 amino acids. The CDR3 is CSARAAPLSYNEQFF. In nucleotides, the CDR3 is TGCAGTGCTAGAGCGGCCCCACTCTCCTACAATGAGCAGTTCTTC.

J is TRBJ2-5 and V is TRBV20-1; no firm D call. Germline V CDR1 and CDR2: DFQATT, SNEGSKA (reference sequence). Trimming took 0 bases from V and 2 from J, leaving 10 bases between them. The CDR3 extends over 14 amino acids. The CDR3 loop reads CSARELGKQETQYF. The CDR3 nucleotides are TGCAGTGCTAGAGAGCTGGGGAAACAAGAGACCCAGTACTTC.

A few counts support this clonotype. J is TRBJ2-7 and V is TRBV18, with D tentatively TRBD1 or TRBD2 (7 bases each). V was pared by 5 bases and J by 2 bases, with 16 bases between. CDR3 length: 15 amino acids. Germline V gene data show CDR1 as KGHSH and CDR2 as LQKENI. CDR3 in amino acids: CASSDSTGRAYEQYF. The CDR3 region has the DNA TGTGCCAGCTCAGACTCGACAGGGAGGGCCTACGAGCAGTACTTC.

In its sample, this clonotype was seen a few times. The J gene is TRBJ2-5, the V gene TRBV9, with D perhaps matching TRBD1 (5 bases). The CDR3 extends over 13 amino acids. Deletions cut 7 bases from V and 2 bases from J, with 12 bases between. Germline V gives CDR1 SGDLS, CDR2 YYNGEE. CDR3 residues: CASLKGWQETQYF. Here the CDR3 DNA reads TGTGCCAGCCTGAAGGGGTGGCAAGAGACCCAGTACTTC.